This is a list of T cell receptor beta chains from one sample in a study of T cells in Graves' hyperthyroidism and ophthalmopathy. In TCRdb, the multiplex PCR reads were re-called with MiXCR into one record per CDR3 protein. The table shows about half a million distinct CDR3 sequences, with roughly a quarter occurring only once. The source material was blood. The receptor set was obtained from a woman aged 30 to 39 with Graves' ophthalmopathy. The CDR3 runs from the conserved cysteine through the conserved F or W. A D gene is named only where the DNA matches it firmly. Clone size is not always given. Where it is, it says once, few, many or a class for expanded clones.

D	size	V	J	DNA	CDR3
.	.	TRBV14	TRBJ1-4	TGTGCCAGCAGCCAAGACCCCCGGCAGGGCGGGGGTGAAAAACTGTTTTTT	CASSQDPRQGGGEKLFF
.	few	TRBV6-1	TRBJ2-7	TGTGCCAGCAGTAAGACACACAGCTCCTACGAGCAGTACTTC	CASSKTHSSYEQYF
.	.	TRBV6-2/TRBV6-3	TRBJ1-2	TGTGCCAGCAGTTCGGCGGGTCTAGACTATGGCTACACCTTC	CASSSAGLDYGYTF
TRBD1	many	TRBV2	TRBJ1-1	TGTGCCAGCAGTGAAAAGGGACAGGATCATTATACTGAAGCTTTCTTT	CASSEKGQDHYTEAFF
.	.	TRBV28	TRBJ1-5	TGCGCCAGCAGTTCCACTGGACAGCTTTATCAGCCCCAGCATTTT	CASSSTGQLYQPQHF
TRBD1	many	TRBV6-5	TRBJ1-3	TGTGCCAGCAGTTATAGCGATGCGGGACAGGGAAACACCATATATTTT	CASSYSDAGQGNTIYF
.	few	TRBV4-1	TRBJ1-2	TGCGCCAGCAGCCAACAAGGGCAGGGTTTTAACTATGGCTACACCTTC	CASSQQGQGFNYGYTF
TRBD1	many	TRBV19	TRBJ2-2	TGTGCCAGTAACGATCTGGGACAGGGGTCCACCGGGGAGCTGTTTTTT	CASNDLGQGSTGELFF
.	.	TRBV7-8	TRBJ1-1	TGTGCCAGCAGCTTACGGACGACTGAAGCTTTCTTT	CASSLRTTEAFF
.	.	TRBV30	TRBJ2-7	TGTGCCTGGGGCAGTGACCGCTCCGAGCAGTACTTC	CAWGSDRSEQYF
.	once	TRBV6-1	TRBJ1-1	TGTGCCACCTACAGGACCACGAACACTGAAGCTTTCTTT	CATYRTTNTEAFF
TRBD1	many	TRBV6-2/TRBV6-3	TRBJ2-2	TGTGCCAGCAGAGACAGGGCGAACGGGGAGCTGTTTTTT	CASRDRANGELFF
.	many	TRBV12-3/TRBV12-4	TRBJ1-1	TGTGCCAGCAGCCGGACGAACACTGAAGCTTTCTTT	CASSRTNTEAFF
TRBD1	many	TRBV12-3/TRBV12-4	TRBJ2-7	TGTGCCAGCAGCGGGACAGGGGGCGCCCGGCTATTCGAGCAGTACTTC	CASSGTGGARLFEQYF
TRBD1	many	TRBV19	TRBJ1-5	TGTGCCAGTCTACCAGGACAGGGGCAGCCCCAGCATTTT	CASLPGQGQPQHF
TRBD2	many	TRBV20-1	TRBJ2-5	TGCAGTGCTAGAGAAGGGCTAGCGGGCCACCAAGAGACCCAGTACTTC	CSAREGLAGHQETQYF
TRBD2	.	TRBV29-1	TRBJ2-5	TGCAGCGTTGAAGTACGGGGGGTTGGCGAGACCCAGTACTTC	CSVEVRGVGETQYF
.	.	TRBV20-1	TRBJ1-6	TGCAGTGCTGGCGCGGGCTTTAATTCACCCCTCCACTTT	CSAGAGFNSPLHF
.	many	TRBV24-1	TRBJ2-5	TGTGCCACCAGTGATTGGTCCGGCCAAGAGACCCAGTACTTC	CATSDWSGQETQYF
.	.	TRBV5-1	TRBJ1-2	TGCGCCAGCAGCCCAATTAACAGAGTTGGCTACACCTTC	CASSPINRVGYTF
TRBD1	many	TRBV19	TRBJ1-1	TGTGCCAGTAGTTCGACAGGGCAGATGAACACTGAAGCTTTCTTT	CASSSTGQMNTEAFF
.	many	TRBV12-3/TRBV12-4	TRBJ2-6	TGTGCCAGCACCATCGGTGCTGGGGCCAACGTCCTGACTTTC	CASTIGAGANVLTF
.	few	TRBV12-3/TRBV12-4	TRBJ1-2	TGTGCCAGCAGTCCGCAAACTGGGTATGGCTACACCTTC	CASSPQTGYGYTF
.	many	TRBV29-1	TRBJ1-2	TGCAGCGTTGAAGATCCCGCAGGTTCCGGTGGCTACACCTTC	CSVEDPAGSGGYTF
TRBD1	many	TRBV7-9	TRBJ1-1	TGTGCCAGCAGCCGTCCGACAGGGGAGATGGACACTGAAGCTTTCTTT	CASSRPTGEMDTEAFF
.	many	TRBV7-9	TRBJ2-2	TGTGCCAGCAGCATTGGGGGCGCCGGCGGGGAGCTGTTTTTT	CASSIGGAGGELFF
.	many	TRBV16	TRBJ2-7	TGTGCCAGCAGCCAATACGTGGATTACGAGCAGTACTTC	CASSQYVDYEQYF
TRBD1	.	TRBV28	TRBJ2-7	TGTGCCAGCAGTTTACAGGGGGTCGAGCAGTACTTC	CASSLQGVEQYF
.	.	TRBV12-3/TRBV12-4	TRBJ2-7	TGTGCCAGCAGTTTAGCGGGGGAAGGACCCTACAAGCAGTACTTC	CASSLAGEGPYKQYF
.	many	TRBV11-2	TRBJ1-2	TGTGCCAGCAGCTTAGATCTTAAGGACAGCTCTTATTATGGCTACACCTTC	CASSLDLKDSSYYGYTF
TRBD1	.	TRBV6-1	TRBJ1-2	TGTGCCAGCAGTGAAACGACAGGGAGTGGTGTCTACACCTTC	CASSETTGSGVYTF
.	.	TRBV19	TRBJ1-1	TGTGCCAGTAGTATAGGGACAGCGATGAACACTGAAGCTTTCTTT	CASSIGTAMNTEAFF
.	.	TRBV20-1	TRBJ1-2	TGCAGTGCTAGAGAATTCCTGCGAGGTGCCTATGGCTACACCTTC	CSAREFLRGAYGYTF
TRBD1	many	TRBV4-1	TRBJ1-2	TGCGCCAGCAGCCACCGGACAGGGCGACCCCCCTATGGCTACACCTTC	CASSHRTGRPPYGYTF
.	many	TRBV7-2	TRBJ1-2	TGTGCCAGCAGCTTAGGGAGTGGGACCTATGGCTACACCTTC	CASSLGSGTYGYTF
TRBD1	few	TRBV28	TRBJ1-1	TGTGCCAGCAGTGTAACAGGGGATCCTGAAGCTTTCTTT	CASSVTGDPEAFF
TRBD1	.	TRBV5-1	TRBJ2-5	TGCGCCAGCAGTATTGAACAGGGGAGCCAAGAGACCCAGTACTTC	CASSIEQGSQETQYF
.	many	TRBV6-2/TRBV6-3	TRBJ2-7	TGTGCCAGCAGCCATGGACGGAGCTACGAGCAGTACTTC	CASSHGRSYEQYF
.	many	TRBV28	TRBJ1-2	TGTGCCAGCACTAGGGAGGGAGGCTATGGCTACACCTTC	CASTREGGYGYTF
.	.	TRBV12-3/TRBV12-4	TRBJ1-1	TGTGCCAGCAGTTTTGGATTTGGGGCTGACACTGAAGCTTTCTTT	CASSFGFGADTEAFF
TRBD1	few	TRBV20-1	TRBJ1-5	TGCAGCACAGGGGGCTACGGGCAGCCCCAGCATTTT	CSTGGYGQPQHF
.	.	TRBV28	TRBJ1-5	TGTGCCAGCAGTTCAATTGGACAGATTAGCAATCAGCCCCAGCATTTT	CASSSIGQISNQPQHF
.	few	TRBV20-1	TRBJ2-7	TGCAGTGCCCCGGGACGGCCTTATTCCGAGCAGTACTTC	CSAPGRPYSEQYF
.	many	TRBV6-5	TRBJ1-2	TGTGCCAGCAGTTCCGAATTCTCAAGGAGGAAAGACTATGGCTACACCTTC	CASSSEFSRRKDYGYTF
.	few	TRBV6-5	TRBJ2-5	TGTGCCAGCAGTTCGGGAGAAAGGTTGGAGACCCAGTACTTC	CASSSGERLETQYF
.	few	TRBV19	TRBJ2-7	TGTGCCAGTAGTATCGGAGGGAAATACGAGCAGTACTTC	CASSIGGKYEQYF
.	many	TRBV6-2/TRBV6-3	TRBJ1-1	TGTGCCAGCAGTTACCCGAAGGGGGGGCGAGTTGAAGCTTTCTTT	CASSYPKGGRVEAFF
TRBD1	few	TRBV12-3/TRBV12-4	TRBJ2-4	TGTGCCAGCAGGAACCCCCGGGACAGACTTCTAGCCAAAAACATTCAGTACTTC	CASRNPRDRLLAKNIQYF
.	many	TRBV20-1	TRBJ1-2	TGCAGTGCTAGCGCGACAGGATTTGGCTACACCTTC	CSASATGFGYTF
.	.	TRBV20-1	TRBJ2-7	TGCAGTGCTAGAGAACCGGGACCTGACTCCTACGAGCAGTACTTC	CSAREPGPDSYEQYF
.	.	TRBV30	TRBJ1-3	TGTGCCTACATAGTGGGGGGAAACACCATATATTTT	CAYIVGGNTIYF
.	many	TRBV15	TRBJ2-7	TGTGCCACCAGCAGAGACCCTTTACAACTCCGCTCCTACGAGCAGTACTTC	CATSRDPLQLRSYEQYF
.	many	TRBV28	TRBJ2-2	TGTGCCAGCAGTTTATTCAGGGCGAACACCGGGGAGCTGTTTTTT	CASSLFRANTGELFF
.	many	TRBV20-1	TRBJ1-2	TGCAGTGCTAGAGATGCGTCGGAAAACTATGGCTACACCTTC	CSARDASENYGYTF
.	once	TRBV2	TRBJ1-1	TGTGCCAGCAGCCCTTCACAGGGTTCAAGCACTGAAGCTTTCTTT	CASSPSQGSSTEAFF
.	.	TRBV5-5	TRBJ2-2	TGTGCCAGCAGCCACTCGGGGGTCGGCACCGGGGAGCTGTTTTTT	CASSHSGVGTGELFF
.	.	TRBV12-3/TRBV12-4	TRBJ1-2	TGTGCCAGCAGTACAGGGACGAACCTCTATGGCTACACCTTC	CASSTGTNLYGYTF
TRBD1	many	TRBV6-5	TRBJ1-2	TGTGCCAGCAGTTACTCCGGCAGGGGGATCGGCTACACCTTC	CASSYSGRGIGYTF
.	many	TRBV25-1	TRBJ2-7	TGTGCCAGCAGGACTAGGACATCCTACGAGCAGTACTTC	CASRTRTSYEQYF
.	.	TRBV27	TRBJ2-7	TGTGCCAGCATGGGGGGATTCGGTCCCTACGAGCAGTACTTC	CASMGGFGPYEQYF